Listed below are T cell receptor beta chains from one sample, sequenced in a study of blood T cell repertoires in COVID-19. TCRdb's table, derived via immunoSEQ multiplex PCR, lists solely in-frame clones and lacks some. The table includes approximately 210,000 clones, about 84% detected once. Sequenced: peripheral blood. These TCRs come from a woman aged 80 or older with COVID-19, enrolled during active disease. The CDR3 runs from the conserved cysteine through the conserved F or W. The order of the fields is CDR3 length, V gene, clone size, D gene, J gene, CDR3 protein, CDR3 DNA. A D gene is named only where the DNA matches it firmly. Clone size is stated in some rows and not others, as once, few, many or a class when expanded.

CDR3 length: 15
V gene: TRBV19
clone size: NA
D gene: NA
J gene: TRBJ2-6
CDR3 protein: CAGRGNDAGANVLTF
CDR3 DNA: TGTGCCGGCCGCGGGAACGATGCTGGGGCCAACGTCCTGACTTTC

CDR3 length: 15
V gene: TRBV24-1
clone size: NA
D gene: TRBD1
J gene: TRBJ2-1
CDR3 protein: CATSDPGTGNNEQFF
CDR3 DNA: TGTGCCACCAGTGACCCCGGGACAGGGAACAATGAGCAGTTCTTC

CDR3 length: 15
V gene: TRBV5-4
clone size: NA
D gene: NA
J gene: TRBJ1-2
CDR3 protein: CASSSGGVGNYGYTF
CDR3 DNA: TGTGCCAGCAGCTCGGGAGGCGTAGGCAACTATGGCTACACCTTC

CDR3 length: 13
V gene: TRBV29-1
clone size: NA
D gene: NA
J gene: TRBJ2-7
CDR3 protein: CSAIQGGLYEQYF
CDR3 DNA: TGCAGCGCCATACAGGGTGGCCTCTACGAGCAGTACTTC

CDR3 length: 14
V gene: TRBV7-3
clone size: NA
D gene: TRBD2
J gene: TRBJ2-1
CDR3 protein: CASSLAGDYNEQFF
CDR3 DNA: TGTGCCAGCAGCCTAGCGGGAGATTACAATGAGCAGTTCTTC

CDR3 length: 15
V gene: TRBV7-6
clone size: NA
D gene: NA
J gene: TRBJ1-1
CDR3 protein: CASSPMGRMNTEAFF
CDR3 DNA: TGTGCCAGCAGCCCAATGGGCCGAATGAACACTGAAGCTTTCTTT

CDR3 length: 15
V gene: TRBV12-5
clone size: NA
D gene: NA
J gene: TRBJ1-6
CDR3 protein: CASGLGGGENSPLHF
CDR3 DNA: TGTGCTAGTGGTCTCGGTGGGGGGGAAAATTCACCCCTCCACTTT

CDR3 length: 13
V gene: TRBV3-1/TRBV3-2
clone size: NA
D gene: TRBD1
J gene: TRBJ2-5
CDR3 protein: CASSSDRGETQYF
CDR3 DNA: TGTGCCAGCAGCTCCGACAGGGGAGAGACCCAGTACTTC

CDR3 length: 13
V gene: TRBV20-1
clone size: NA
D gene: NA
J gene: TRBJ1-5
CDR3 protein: CSASQGSNQPQHF
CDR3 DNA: TGCAGTGCCAGTCAGGGGAGCAATCAGCCCCAGCATTTT

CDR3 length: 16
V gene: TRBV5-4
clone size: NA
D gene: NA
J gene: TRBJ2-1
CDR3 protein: CASSPRPALTYNEQFF
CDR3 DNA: TGTGCCAGCAGCCCCCGTCCCGCCCTAACCTACAATGAGCAGTTCTTC

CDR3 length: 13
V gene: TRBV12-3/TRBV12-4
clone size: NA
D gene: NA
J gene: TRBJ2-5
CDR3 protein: CASSSLAVETQYF
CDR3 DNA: TGTGCCAGCAGTTCATTAGCGGTAGAGACCCAGTACTTC

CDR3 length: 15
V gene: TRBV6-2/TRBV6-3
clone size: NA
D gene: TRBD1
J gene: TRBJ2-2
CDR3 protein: CASSLDRIFTGELFF
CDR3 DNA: TGTGCCAGCAGTTTGGACAGGATTTTCACCGGGGAGCTGTTTTTT

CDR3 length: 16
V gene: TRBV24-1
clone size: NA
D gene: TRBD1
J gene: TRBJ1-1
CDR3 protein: CATSVGRTGTNTEAFF
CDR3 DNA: TGTGCCACCAGTGTCGGAAGGACAGGGACGAACACTGAAGCTTTCTTT

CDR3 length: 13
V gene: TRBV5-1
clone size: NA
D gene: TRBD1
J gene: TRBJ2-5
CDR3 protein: CASSRDRQETQYF
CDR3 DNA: TGCGCCAGCAGTCGGGACAGGCAAGAGACCCAGTACTTC

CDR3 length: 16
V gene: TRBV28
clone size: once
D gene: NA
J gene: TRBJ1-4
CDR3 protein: CASIPTAGRTNEKLFF
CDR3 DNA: TGTGCCAGCATTCCCACGGCGGGCAGAACTAATGAAAAACTGTTTTTT

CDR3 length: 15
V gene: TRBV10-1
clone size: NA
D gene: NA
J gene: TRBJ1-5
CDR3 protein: CATPPQGNSNQPQHF
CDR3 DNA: TGCGCCACCCCGCCCCAGGGTAATAGCAATCAGCCCCAGCATTTT

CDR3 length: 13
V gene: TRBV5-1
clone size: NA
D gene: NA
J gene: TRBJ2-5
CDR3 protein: CASSRGGQETQYF
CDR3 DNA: TGCGCCAGCAGCCGAGGGGGCCAAGAGACCCAGTACTTC

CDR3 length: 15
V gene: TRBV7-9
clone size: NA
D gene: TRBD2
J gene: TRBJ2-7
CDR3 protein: CASSFEGLAGDEQYF
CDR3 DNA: TGTGCCAGCAGCTTCGAGGGACTAGCGGGAGACGAGCAGTACTTC

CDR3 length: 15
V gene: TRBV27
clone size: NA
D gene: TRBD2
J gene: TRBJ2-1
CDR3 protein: CASSAGLAGAGEQFF
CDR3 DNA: TGTGCCAGCAGTGCGGGACTAGCGGGAGCGGGGGAGCAGTTCTTC

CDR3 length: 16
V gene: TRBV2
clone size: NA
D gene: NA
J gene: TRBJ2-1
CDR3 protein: CASRAFQGHIYNEQFF
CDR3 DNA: TGTGCCAGCAGGGCCTTCCAGGGTCATATCTACAATGAGCAGTTCTTC

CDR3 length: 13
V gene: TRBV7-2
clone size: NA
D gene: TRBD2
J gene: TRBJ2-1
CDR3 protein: CASAGLAGIPQFF
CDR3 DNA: TGTGCCAGCGCGGGACTAGCGGGCATCCCCCAGTTCTTC

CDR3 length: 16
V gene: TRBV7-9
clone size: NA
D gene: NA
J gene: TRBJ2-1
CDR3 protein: CASSFLSGRAHNEQFF
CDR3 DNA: TGTGCCAGCAGCTTTTTAAGTGGGAGAGCCCACAATGAGCAGTTCTTC

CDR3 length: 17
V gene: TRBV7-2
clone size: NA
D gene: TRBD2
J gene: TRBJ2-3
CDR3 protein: CASSRPPGSGVTDTQYF
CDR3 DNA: TGTGCCAGCAGCCGCCCCCCAGGGAGCGGGGTCACAGATACGCAGTATTTT

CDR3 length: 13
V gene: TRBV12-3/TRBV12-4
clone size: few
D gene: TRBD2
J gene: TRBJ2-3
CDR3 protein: CASSPVAGRTQYF
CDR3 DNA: TGTGCCAGCAGTCCTGTAGCGGGACGTACGCAGTATTTT

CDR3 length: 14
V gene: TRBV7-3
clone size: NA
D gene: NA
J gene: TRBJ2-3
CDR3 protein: CASRTGLPGDTQYF
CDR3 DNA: TGTGCCAGCAGGACGGGACTCCCAGGGGATACGCAGTATTTT

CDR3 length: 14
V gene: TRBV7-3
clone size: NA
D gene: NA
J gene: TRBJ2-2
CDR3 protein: CASSSGLGTGELFF
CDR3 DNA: TGTGCCAGCAGCTCGGGACTGGGGACCGGGGAGCTGTTTTTT

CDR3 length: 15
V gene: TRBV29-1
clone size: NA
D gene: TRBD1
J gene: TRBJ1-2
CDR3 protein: CSVGPEQGAEYGYTF
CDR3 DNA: TGCAGCGTTGGCCCCGAGCAGGGGGCGGAGTATGGCTACACCTTC

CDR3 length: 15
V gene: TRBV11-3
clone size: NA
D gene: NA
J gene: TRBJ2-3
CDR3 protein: CASSLGGDGSDTQYF
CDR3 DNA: TGTGCCAGCAGCTTAGGAGGTGATGGGTCAGATACGCAGTATTTT

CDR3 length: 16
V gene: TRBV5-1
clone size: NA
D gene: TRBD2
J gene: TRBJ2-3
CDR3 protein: CASSLGLAGEGDTQYF
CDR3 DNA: TGCGCCAGCAGCTTGGGACTAGCGGGAGAGGGAGATACGCAGTATTTT

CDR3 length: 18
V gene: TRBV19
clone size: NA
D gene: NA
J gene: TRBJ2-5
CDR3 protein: CASSMRWRSVRYQETQYF
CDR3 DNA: TGTGCCAGTAGTATGAGGTGGAGGAGCGTCAGGTACCAAGAGACCCAGTACTTC

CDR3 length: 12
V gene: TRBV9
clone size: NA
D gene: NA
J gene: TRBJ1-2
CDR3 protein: CASSVTSYGYTF
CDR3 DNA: TGTGCCAGCAGCGTAACCAGTTATGGCTACACCTTC

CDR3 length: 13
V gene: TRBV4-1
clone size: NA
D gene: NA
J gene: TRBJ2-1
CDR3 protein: CASSQNERGGQFF
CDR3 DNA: TGCGCCAGCAGCCAAAACGAAAGAGGCGGGCAGTTCTTC

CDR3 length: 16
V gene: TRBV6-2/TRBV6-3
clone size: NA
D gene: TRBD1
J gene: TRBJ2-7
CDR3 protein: CASSRTGGAYRYEQYF
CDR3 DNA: TGTGCCAGCAGTAGAACAGGGGGCGCTTACCGTTACGAGCAGTACTTC

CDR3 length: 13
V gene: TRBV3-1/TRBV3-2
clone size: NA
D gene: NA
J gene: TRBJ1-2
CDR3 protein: CASSQVAGGGYTF
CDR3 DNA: TGTGCCAGCAGCCAAGTGGCGGGGGGTGGCTACACCTTC

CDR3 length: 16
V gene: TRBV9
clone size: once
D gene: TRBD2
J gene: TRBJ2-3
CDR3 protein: CASSTNPGGATDTQYF
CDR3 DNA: TGTGCCAGCAGCACCAATCCGGGGGGTGCGACAGATACGCAGTATTTT

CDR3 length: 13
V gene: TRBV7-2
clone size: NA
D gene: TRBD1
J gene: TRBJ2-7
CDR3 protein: CASSSWTGYEQYF
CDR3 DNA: TGTGCCAGCAGCTCGTGGACAGGCTACGAGCAGTACTTC

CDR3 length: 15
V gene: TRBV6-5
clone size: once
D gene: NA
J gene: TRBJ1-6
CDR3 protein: CATVLSSRGNSPLHF
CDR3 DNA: TGTGCCACCGTCCTATCCTCAAGGGGTAATTCACCCCTCCACTTT

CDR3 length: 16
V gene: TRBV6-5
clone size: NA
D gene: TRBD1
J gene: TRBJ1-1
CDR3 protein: CASSYSTGGVNTEAFF
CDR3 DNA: TGTGCCAGCAGTTACTCGACAGGGGGGGTGAACACTGAAGCTTTCTTT

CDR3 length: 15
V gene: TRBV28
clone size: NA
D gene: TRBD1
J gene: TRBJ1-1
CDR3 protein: CASTPAPDRGGSAFF
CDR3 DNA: TGTGCCAGCACCCCCGCTCCGGACAGGGGGGGTTCAGCTTTCTTT

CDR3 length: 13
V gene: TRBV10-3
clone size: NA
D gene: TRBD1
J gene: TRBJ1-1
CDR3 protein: CAIRGQANTEAFF
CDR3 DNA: TGTGCCATCAGGGGACAGGCGAACACTGAAGCTTTCTTT

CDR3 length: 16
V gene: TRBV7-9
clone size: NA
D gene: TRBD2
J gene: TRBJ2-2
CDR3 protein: CASSPTGTRDTGELFF
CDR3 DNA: TGTGCCAGCAGCCCTACCGGGACTAGGGACACCGGGGAGCTGTTTTTT

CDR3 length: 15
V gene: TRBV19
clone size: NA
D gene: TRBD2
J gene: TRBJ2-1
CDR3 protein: CASSLSGGHYNEQFF
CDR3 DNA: TGTGCCAGTAGTCTTTCGGGGGGGCATTACAATGAGCAGTTCTTC

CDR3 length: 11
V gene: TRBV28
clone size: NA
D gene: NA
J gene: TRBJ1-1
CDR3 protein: CASTTPTEAFF
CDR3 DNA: TGTGCCAGCACCACTCCCACTGAAGCTTTCTTT

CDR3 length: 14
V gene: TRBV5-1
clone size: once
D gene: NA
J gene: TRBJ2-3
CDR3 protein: CASTPQGLEDTQYF
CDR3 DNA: TGCGCCAGCACCCCGCAGGGCTTGGAAGATACGCAGTATTTT

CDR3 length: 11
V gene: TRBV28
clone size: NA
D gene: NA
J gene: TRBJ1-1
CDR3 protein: CGGGSRTEAFF
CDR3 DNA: TGTGGGGGCGGGAGCAGGACTGAAGCTTTCTTT

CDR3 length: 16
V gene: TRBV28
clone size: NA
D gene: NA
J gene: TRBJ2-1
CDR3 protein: CASSQGGESSYNEQFF
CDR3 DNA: TGTGCCAGCAGCCAAGGAGGGGAGAGCTCCTACAATGAGCAGTTCTTC

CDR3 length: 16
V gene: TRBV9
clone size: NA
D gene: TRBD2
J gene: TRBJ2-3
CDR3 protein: CASSTLAGDGTDTQYF
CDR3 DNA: TGTGCCAGCAGCACCCTAGCGGGAGACGGCACAGATACGCAGTATTTT

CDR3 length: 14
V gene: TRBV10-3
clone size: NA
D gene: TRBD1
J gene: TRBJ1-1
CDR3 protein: CAISTDRGNTEAFF
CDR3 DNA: TGTGCCATCAGCACGGACAGGGGAAACACTGAAGCTTTCTTT